The source of this TCR beta chain is a study of post-analysis software for immune sequencing data. Study-level results: Several TRBV segments occurring more often in patients than controls included TRBV5-6, TRBV5-1 and TRBV20-1. Same-batch preparations were strongly co-clustered by F measure.

Germline V CDR1 and CDR2: SGHVT, SQSDAQ. CDR3 length: 16 amino acids. Unmatched junction bases numbered 10, after V lost 5 bases and J lost 3 bases. Of note for this clonotype: What it binds is not known.

Tagging with unique molecular identifiers was a feature of the TCR beta cDNA libraries. Some 500,000 cDNA molecules were recovered from an input of about 0.85 to 11 million T cells. From the PCR reads, TCRdb called clonotypes with MiXCR, one entry per CDR3 protein. The table has just over 250,000 distinct CDR3 sequences, 35% to 45% seen once. The clonotype originates from a girl aged 10 to 17 with multiple sclerosis. The chain recombines TRBV7-4 with TRBJ1-3; 7 bases are shared with TRBD1. Specimen: blood. CDR3 coding DNA: TGTGCCAGCAGCGCGCCTACAGGGGACGATGGAAACACCATATATTTT. Protein: CASSAPTGDDGNTIYF.